This TCR beta chain is from a study of blood T cell repertoires in COVID-19. Study overall: In each case, the material was cDNA or gDNA derived from T cells, B-cell-depleted T cells, or PBMCs.

In the study's own analysis: By means of reference gene primer amplification, nucleated cell counts were estimated. The method was immunoSEQ multiplex PCR; TCRdb's version includes in-frame clones alone and lacks a portion of them. V, J and clone size are those of that table, while D and trimming were read from the DNA. The data hold some 150,000 clones, with 80% to 90% observed a single time. Trimming took 1 base from V and 5 from J; bases not matched to a gene: 8. CDR3 length: 15 amino acids. Looked up from germline, CDR1 is SGHDT and CDR2 is YYEEEE. Sequencing was performed on peripheral blood. The receptor's source is a man aged 65 to 79 with acute or convalescent COVID-19. This chain joins TRBV5-6 and TRBJ2-7; TRBD1 aligns across 8 bases. The CDR3 sequence is CASSLNPGGRNEQYF. As DNA, the CDR3 is TGTGCCAGCAGCTTGAATCCAGGGGGCAGGAACGAGCAGTACTTC.